The 6 T cell receptor beta chains listed next were all sequenced from one sample in a study of blood T cell repertoires in COVID-19. This table comes from immunoSEQ multiplex PCR, and its TCRdb copy is limited to in-frame clones, with some not included. The table lists fewer than 350,000 clones, about 76% of them singletons. Sequenced material: peripheral blood. Receptors were obtained from a woman aged 60 to 75 with active or convalescent COVID-19.

The V and J genes are TRBV15 and TRBJ1-3; no reliable D call. The V gene's germline CDR1 is LNHNV and CDR2 YYDKDF (reference sequence). V dropped 0 bases and J dropped 3 bases, with 9 bases sitting between them. This CDR3 comprises 15 residues. CDR3 residues: CATSRDVGGGNTIYF. The DNA for the CDR3 is TGTGCCACCAGCAGAGATGTCGGTGGTGGAAACACCATATATTTT.

The CDR3 loop reads CARAGLAGIYSTYEQYF. CDR3 in DNA: TGCGCCAGGGCCGGACTAGCGGGGATTTATAGCACCTACGAGCAGTACTTC. This rearrangement joins TRBV10-1 to TRBJ2-7; 12 nucleotides match TRBD2. J lost 2 bases, V lost 9 bases, and 14 bases had no gene match. CDR1 is WNHNN and CDR2 is SYGVQD in the germline V gene (reference sequence). The CDR3 contains 17 residues.

The chain joins TRBV29-1 to TRBJ1-5; 8 bases map to TRBD1. From germline, CDR1 is SQVTM and CDR2 ANQGSEA. The CDR3 is made up of 13 amino acids. With V trimmed by 7 bases and J by 3 bases, 5 bases remained unmatched. CDR3 in DNA: TGCAGCGCCGCGACAGGGGTCAATCAGCCCCAGCATTTT. Its translation: CSAATGVNQPQHF.

The chain is built from TRBV25-1 and TRBJ2-5, with a tentative D call TRBD2 (6 bases). The CDR3 is made up of 14 amino acids. Trimming shortened V by 3 bases and J by 5 bases, and 13 bases separated the two germline ends. Germline V gene data show CDR1 as MGHDK and CDR2 as SYGVNS. The CDR3: CASSDQTRRETQYF. The CDR3 coding sequence is TGTGCCAGCAGTGACCAGACTAGACGGGAGACCCAGTACTTC.

V and J are TRBV6-5 and TRBJ2-7; 7 bases map to TRBD1. The junction had 7 bases not matched to a gene; V was cut back by 6 bases and J by 2 bases. The CDR3 covers 14 residues. Per germline, CDR1 MNHEY and CDR2 SVGAGI. CDR3 coding DNA: TGTGCCAGCAGCACCTGGGACAGTACCTACGAGCAGTACTTC. This codes for CASSTWDSTYEQYF.

The chain has TRBV7-3 and TRBJ1-2; 7 bases match TRBD1. The ends lost 7 bases at V and 6 bases at J; junction bases unmatched: 8. CDR1 SGHTA and CDR2 FQGTGA come from the germline V gene. This CDR3 contains 13 residues. CDR3 DNA sequence: TGTGCCAGCACTACAGGGGCCGTGGATGGCTACACCTTC. This gives the protein CASTTGAVDGYTF. Filled out from reference TRBV7-3 and TRBJ1-2, the complete variable domain reads GAGVSQTPSNKVTEKGKYVELRCDPISGHTALYWYRQSLGQGPEFLIYFQGTGAADDSGLPNDRFFAVRPEGSVSTLKIQRTERGDSAVYLCASTTGAVDGYTFGSGTRLTVV.